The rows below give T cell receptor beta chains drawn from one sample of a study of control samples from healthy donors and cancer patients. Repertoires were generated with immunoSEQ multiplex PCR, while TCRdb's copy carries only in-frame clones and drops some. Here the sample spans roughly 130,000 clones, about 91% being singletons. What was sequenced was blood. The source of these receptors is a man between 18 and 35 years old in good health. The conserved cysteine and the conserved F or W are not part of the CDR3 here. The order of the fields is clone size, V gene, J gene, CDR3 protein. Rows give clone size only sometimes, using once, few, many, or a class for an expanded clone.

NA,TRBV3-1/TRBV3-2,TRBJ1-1,ASSQTGVDEAF
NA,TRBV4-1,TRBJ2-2,ASSQERGRNTGELF
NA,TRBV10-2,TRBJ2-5,ASSRQPQETQY
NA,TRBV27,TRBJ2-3,ASSPWTGRSDTQY
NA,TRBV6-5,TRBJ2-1,ASRDVRKSYNEQF
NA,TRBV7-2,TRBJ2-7,ASSLPWDASSYEQY
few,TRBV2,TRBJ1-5,ASSDQSGGLRQPQH
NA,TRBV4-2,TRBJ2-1,ASSRRTRDRSSDEQF
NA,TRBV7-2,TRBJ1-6,ASTSRQGFYNSPLH
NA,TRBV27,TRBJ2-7,ASSDAGQGSDEQY
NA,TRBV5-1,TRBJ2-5,ASSPRAGGGQETQY
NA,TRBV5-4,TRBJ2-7,ASSSGQPRNSYEQY
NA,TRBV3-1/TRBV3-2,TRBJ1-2,ASSLGDQSAGGYT
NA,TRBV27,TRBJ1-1,ASRAAGGTEAF
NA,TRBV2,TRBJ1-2,ASSQGQVRGYT
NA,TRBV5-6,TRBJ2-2,ASSLSGGAYTGELF
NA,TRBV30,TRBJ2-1,AWSGGYNEQF
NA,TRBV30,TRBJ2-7,ACSPGIYEQY
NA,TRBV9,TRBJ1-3,ASSARRGTTGNTIY
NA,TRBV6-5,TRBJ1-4,ASSRTSTNEKLF
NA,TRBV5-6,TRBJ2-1,ASSLGLFAYNEQF
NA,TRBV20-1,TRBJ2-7,SASGLSYEQY
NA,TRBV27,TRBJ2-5,ASSLSQTGGEETQY
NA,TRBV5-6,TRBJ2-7,ASSLGGWGRTGSYEQY
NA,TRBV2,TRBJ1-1,ASSGLRQRSGGAF
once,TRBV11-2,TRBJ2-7,ASSSSPKTGLEQY
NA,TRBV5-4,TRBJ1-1,ASSLPDGPNTEAF
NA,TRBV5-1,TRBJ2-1,ASSWTGLAAGYNEQF
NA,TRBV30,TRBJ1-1,AWSVPGPYTEAF
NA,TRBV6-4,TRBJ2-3,ASSDSRSGGRDTQY
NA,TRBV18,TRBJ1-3,ASSPLGASSGNTIY
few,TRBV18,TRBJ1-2,ASSPEGQGTGYT
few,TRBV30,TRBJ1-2,AWSPGLYGYT
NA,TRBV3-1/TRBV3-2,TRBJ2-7,ASSQGAHEQY
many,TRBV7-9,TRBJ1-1,ASSLAPGTDTEAF
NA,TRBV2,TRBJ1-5,ASSEQGNSNQPQH
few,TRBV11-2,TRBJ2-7,ASSLEGIRGGTGRNYEQY
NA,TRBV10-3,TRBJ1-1,AISERRNTEAF
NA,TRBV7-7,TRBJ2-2,ASSPDRTGELF
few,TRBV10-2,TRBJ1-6,ASSESGRGGASPLH
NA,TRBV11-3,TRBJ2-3,ASSLRGRPPHTDTQY
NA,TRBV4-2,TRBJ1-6,ASSHLWGNNSPLH
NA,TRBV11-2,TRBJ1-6,ASSSQGLSDSPLH
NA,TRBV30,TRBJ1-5,AWSLENSNQPQH
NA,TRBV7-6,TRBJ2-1,ASSWTGSSYNEQF
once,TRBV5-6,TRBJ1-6,ASSFPGIGPLH